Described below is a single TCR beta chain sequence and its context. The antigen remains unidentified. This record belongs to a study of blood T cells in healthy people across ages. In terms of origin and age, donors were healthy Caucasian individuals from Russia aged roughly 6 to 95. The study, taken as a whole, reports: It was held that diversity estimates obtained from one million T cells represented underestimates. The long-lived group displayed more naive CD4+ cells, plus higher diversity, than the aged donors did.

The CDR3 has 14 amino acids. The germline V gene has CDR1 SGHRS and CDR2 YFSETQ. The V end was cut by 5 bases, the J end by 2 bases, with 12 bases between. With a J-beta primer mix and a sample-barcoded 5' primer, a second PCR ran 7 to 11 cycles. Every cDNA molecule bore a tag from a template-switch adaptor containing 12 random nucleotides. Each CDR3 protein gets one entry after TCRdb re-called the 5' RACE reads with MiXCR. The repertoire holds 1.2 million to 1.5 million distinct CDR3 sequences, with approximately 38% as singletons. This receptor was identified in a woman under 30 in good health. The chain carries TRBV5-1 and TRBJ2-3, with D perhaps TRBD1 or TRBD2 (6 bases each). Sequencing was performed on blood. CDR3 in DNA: TGCGCCAGCAGTTACAGGGAGGCCACAGATACGCAGTATTTT. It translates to CASSYREATDTQYF.